This TCR beta chain appears in the sequencing data of a study of OX40 agonist ivuxolimab in advanced cancers. Study overall: Six ivuxolimab dose levels, 0.01 to 10 mg/kg, were given intravenously every 2 weeks. Patients assigned to dose escalation were diagnosed with hepatocellular carcinoma, melanoma, renal cell or head and neck cancer. Averaging about 60 years in age, with a range of roughly 20 to 79, the cohort was about 85% male.

Findings of the study overall: Clonal expansion was among the lowest in partial responders at 0.1-3.0 mg/kg, especially CD8+.

A remark on this clone: Its antigen is not known.

Libraries were prepared by immunoSEQ multiplex PCR; TCRdb keeps only in-frame clonotypes and omits some of them. The sample gives some 150,000 clones, just over 90% of which show up once; roughly 0.99% is in the top ten. The trim removed 0 bases at V and 8 bases at J, leaving 2 bases unmatched. Germline loops: CDR1 SGHRS, CDR2 YFSETQ. This CDR3 contains 14 residues. The chain has TRBV5-1 and TRBJ1-4, with 9 bases lining up with TRBD1. This clonotype was obtained from an adult with an advanced solid tumor such as melanoma, head and neck, liver or kidney cancer. Sequencing was performed on CD4+ or CD8+ T cells sorted from blood, taken in a trial of the OX40 agonist ivuxolimab. Here the CDR3 DNA reads TGCGCCAGCAGCTTGGACAGGGGGCGAGAAAAACTGTTTTTT. Translating it yields CASSLDRGREKLFF.